This T cell receptor beta chain was identified in a study of cytomegalovirus exposure and HLA in healthy donors. On this clone: Its antigen is not identified.

The PCR used 60 Vbeta and 13 Jbeta primers. TCRdb keeps only in-frame clones here, not all; method: immunoSEQ multiplex PCR. The sample records approximately 84,000 clones, about 75% being singletons. Whole-study results and caveats: CMV antigen specificity of three CMV-associated chains was confirmed in vitro. Later on, an analysis showed TCR association rates differing by HLA locus, with DRB1 the most and HLA-C the fewest.

The CDR3 totals 13 residues. The V and J ends lost 1 base and 1 base respectively, with 5 bases between them. Germline CDR1 is SGHRS and CDR2 is YFSETQ. The sample taken for sequencing was PBMCs. This chain connects TRBV5-1 to TRBJ1-1; D not resolved. The TCR originated in a man aged 35 to 55 in good health and CMV-seronegative. The CDR3 region is CASSLIGNTEAFF. CDR3 nucleotide sequence: TGCGCCAGCAGCTTGATCGGGAACACTGAAGCTTTCTTT.